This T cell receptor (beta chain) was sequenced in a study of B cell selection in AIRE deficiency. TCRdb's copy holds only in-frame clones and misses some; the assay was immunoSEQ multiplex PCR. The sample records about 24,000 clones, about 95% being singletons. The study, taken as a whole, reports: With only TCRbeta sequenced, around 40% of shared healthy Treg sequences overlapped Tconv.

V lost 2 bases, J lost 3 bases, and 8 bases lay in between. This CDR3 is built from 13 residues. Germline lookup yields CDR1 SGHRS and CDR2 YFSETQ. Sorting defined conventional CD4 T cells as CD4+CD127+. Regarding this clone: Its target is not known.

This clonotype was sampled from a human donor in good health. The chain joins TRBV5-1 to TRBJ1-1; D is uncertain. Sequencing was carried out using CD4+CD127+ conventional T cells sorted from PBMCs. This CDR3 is CASSLVLDTEAFF. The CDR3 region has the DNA TGCGCCAGCAGCTTAGTCCTAGACACTGAAGCTTTCTTT.